The clone carrying this T cell receptor beta chain was recorded a few times. In TCRdb, the 5' RACE reads were re-called with MiXCR into one record per CDR3 protein. This table has about 70,000 distinct CDR3 sequences, roughly 4.5% appearing once. This specimen belongs to a study of neurological immune-mediated disorders. Trimming left V 1 base short and J 2 bases short, with 12 bases between. This CDR3 has 15 amino acids. Germline V gene lookup returns CDR1 MNHEY and CDR2 SMNVEV (reference sequence). The clonotype comes from a woman in her seventies with multiple sclerosis. The chain has TRBV27 and TRBJ2-7; no definite D call. Sequenced: PBMCs. The CDR3 is CASSLFPKEAYEQYF. The CDR3 DNA reads as TGTGCCAGCAGTTTATTTCCGAAAGAGGCCTACGAGCAGTACTTC.